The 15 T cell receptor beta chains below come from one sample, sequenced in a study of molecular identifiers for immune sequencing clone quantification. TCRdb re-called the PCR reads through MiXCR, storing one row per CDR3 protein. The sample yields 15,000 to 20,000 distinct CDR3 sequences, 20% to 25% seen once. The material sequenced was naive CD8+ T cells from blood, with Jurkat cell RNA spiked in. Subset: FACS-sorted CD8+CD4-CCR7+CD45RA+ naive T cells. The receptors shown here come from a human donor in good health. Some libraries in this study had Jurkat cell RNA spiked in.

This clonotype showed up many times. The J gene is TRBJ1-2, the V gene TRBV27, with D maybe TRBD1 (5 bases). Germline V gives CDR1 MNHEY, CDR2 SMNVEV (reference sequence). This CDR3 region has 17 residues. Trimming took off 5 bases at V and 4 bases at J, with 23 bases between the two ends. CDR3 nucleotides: TGTGCCAGCAGTCCCGATTTTCGAGGGGCTGCGGTCTATGGCTACACCTTC. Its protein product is CASSPDFRGAAVYGYTF.

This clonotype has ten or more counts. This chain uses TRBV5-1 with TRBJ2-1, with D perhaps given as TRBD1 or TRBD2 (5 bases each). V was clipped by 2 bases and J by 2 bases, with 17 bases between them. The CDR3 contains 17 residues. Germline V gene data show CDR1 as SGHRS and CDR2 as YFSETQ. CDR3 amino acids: CASSFYGTSEPYNEQFF. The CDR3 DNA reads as TGCGCCAGCAGCTTTTATGGGACCTCAGAACCCTACAATGAGCAGTTCTTC.

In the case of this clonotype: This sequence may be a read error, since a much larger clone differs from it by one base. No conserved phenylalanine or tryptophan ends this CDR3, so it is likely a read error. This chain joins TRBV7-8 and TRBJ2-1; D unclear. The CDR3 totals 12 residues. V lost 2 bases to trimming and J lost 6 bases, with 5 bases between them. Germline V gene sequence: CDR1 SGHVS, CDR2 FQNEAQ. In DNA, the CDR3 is TGTGCCAGCAGCTTATGGCCCAATGAGCAGTTCTCC. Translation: CASSLWPNEQFS.

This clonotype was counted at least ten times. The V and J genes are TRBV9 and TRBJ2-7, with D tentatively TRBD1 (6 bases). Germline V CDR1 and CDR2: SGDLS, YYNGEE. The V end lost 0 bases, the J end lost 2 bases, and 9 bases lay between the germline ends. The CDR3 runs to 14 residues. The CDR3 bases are TGTGCCAGCAGCGTAGGAAGGACAGCCTACGAGCAGTACTTC. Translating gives CASSVGRTAYEQYF.

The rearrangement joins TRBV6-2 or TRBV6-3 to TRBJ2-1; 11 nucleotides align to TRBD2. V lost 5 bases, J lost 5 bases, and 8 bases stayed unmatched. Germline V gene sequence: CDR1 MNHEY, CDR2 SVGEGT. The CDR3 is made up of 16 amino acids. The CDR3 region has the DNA TGTGCCAGCAGTACCTTTCGACTAGCGGGAAACAATGAGCAGTTCTTC. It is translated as CASSTFRLAGNNEQFF.

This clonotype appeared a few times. The CDR3 is CASSSPGQGGVGELFF. The CDR3 DNA follows: TGTGCCAGCAGCTCGCCGGGACAGGGGGGAGTAGGGGAGCTGTTTTTT. This rearrangement joins TRBV7-6 to TRBJ2-2; the match to TRBD1 covers 11 bases. The germline gives CDR1 SGHVS, CDR2 FNYEAQ. The V segment lost 4 bases and the J segment 8 bases; nucleotides outside the gene matches: 9. CDR3 length equals 16 residues.

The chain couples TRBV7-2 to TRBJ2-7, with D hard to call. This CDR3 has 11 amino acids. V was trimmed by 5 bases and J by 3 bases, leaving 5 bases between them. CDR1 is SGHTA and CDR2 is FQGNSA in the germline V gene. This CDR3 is CASSRYYEQYF. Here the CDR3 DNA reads TGTGCCAGCAGCAGGTACTACGAGCAGTACTTC.

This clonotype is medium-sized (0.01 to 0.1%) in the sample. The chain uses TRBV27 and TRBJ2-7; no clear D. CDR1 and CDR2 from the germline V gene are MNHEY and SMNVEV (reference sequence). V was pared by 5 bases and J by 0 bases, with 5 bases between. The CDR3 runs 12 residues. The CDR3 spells CASSGNSYEQYF. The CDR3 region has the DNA TGTGCCAGCAGTGGAAACTCCTACGAGCAGTACTTC.

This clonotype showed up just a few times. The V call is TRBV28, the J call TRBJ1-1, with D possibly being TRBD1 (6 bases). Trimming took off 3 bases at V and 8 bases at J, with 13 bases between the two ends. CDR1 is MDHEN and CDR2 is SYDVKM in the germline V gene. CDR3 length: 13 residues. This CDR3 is CASSFPSGQEAFF. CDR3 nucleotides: TGTGCCAGCAGTTTTCCTTCCGGACAGGAAGCTTTCTTT.

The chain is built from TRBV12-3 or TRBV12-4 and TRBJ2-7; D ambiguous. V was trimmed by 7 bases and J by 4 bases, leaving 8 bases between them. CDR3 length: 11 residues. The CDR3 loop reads CASNDGYEQYF. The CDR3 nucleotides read TGTGCCAGCAACGACGGTTACGAGCAGTACTTC.

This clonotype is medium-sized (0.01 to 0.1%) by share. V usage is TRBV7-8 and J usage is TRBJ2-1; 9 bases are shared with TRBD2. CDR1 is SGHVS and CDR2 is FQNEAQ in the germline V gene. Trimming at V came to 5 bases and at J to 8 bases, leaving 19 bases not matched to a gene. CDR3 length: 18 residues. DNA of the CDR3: TGTGCCAGCAGCGCGCAGGGTAGCGGGAGTATTATGTTTGATGAGCAGTTCTTC. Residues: CASSAQGSGSIMFDEQFF.

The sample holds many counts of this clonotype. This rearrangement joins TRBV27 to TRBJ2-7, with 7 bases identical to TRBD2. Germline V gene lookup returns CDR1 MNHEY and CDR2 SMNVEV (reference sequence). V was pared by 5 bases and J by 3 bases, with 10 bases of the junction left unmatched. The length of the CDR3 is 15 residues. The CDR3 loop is CASSHFGTNDYEQYF. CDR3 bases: TGTGCCAGCAGTCACTTCGGGACTAACGACTACGAGCAGTACTTC.

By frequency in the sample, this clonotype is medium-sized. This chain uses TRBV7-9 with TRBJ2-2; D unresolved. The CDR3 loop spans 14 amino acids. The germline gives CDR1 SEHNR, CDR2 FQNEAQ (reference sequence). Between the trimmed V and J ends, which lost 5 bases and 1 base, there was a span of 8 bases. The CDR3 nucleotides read TGTGCCAGCAGCGAGGTCGGGAACACCGGGGAGCTGTTTTTT. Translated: CASSEVGNTGELFF. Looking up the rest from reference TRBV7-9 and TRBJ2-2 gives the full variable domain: DTGVSQNPRHKITKRGQNVTFRCDPISEHNRLYWYRQTLGQGPEFLTYFQNEAQLEKSRLLSDRFSAERPKGSFSTLEIQRTEQGDSAMYLCASSEVGNTGELFFGEGSRLTVL.

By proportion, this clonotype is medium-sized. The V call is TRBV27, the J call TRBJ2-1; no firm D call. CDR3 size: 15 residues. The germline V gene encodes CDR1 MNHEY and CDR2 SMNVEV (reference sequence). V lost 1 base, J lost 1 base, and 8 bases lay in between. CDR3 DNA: TGTGCCAGCAGTTTATTTGAGGATTCCTACAATGAGCAGTTCTTC. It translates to CASSLFEDSYNEQFF.

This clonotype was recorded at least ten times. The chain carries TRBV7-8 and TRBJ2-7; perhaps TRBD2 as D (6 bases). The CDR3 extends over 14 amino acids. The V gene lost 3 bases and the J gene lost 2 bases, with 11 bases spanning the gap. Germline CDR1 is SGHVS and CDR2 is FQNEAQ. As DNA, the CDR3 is TGTGCCAGCAGCTTGTATGCGGGAACCTACGAGCAGTACTTC. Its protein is CASSLYAGTYEQYF. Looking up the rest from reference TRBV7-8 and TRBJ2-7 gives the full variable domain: GAGVSQSPRYKVAKRGQDVALRCDPISGHVSLFWYQQALGQGPEFLTYFQNEAQLDKSGLPSDRFFAERPEGSVSTLKIQRTQQEDSAVYLCASSLYAGTYEQYFGPGTRLTVT.